This is a list of T cell receptor beta chains from one sample in a study of T cells in Graves' hyperthyroidism and ophthalmopathy. TCRdb fed the multiplex PCR reads into MiXCR, producing one record per CDR3 protein. The sample lists about half a million distinct CDR3 sequences, approximately 24% occurring once. The sample was blood. All receptors derive from a young woman with Graves' ophthalmopathy. CDR3s include the opening cysteine and the closing phenylalanine or tryptophan. D genes are given only for firm matches. Some rows mark clone size as missing; the rest say once, few, many or name a class of expanded clone.

v_call: TRBV10-3
d_call: NA
j_call: TRBJ2-2
clone_size: NA
cdr3_nt: TGTGCCATCAGTACCACTGGGGGCACCGGGGAGCTGTTTTTT
cdr3_aa: CAISTTGGTGELFF

v_call: TRBV11-2
d_call: TRBD2
j_call: TRBJ2-7
clone_size: many
cdr3_nt: TGTGCCAGCAGCCCGGCGGGGGGGTCGACCTACGAGCAGTACTTC
cdr3_aa: CASSPAGGSTYEQYF

v_call: TRBV2
d_call: NA
j_call: TRBJ2-5
clone_size: NA
cdr3_nt: TGTGCCAGCAGTAGTAACAGGAAAGAGACCCAGTACTTC
cdr3_aa: CASSSNRKETQYF

v_call: TRBV6-1
d_call: NA
j_call: TRBJ2-5
clone_size: NA
cdr3_nt: TGTGCCAGCAGTCCCGCCGGGAGTAACGAGGAGACCCAGTACTTC
cdr3_aa: CASSPAGSNEETQYF

v_call: TRBV19
d_call: NA
j_call: TRBJ2-7
clone_size: NA
cdr3_nt: TGTGCCAGTAGTATAACAGTGAGCTACGAGCAGTACTTC
cdr3_aa: CASSITVSYEQYF

v_call: TRBV18
d_call: NA
j_call: TRBJ2-7
clone_size: many
cdr3_nt: TGTGCCAGCTCACCACTTCCTTTAGGGGCGGACTACGAGCAGTACTTC
cdr3_aa: CASSPLPLGADYEQYF

v_call: TRBV12-3/TRBV12-4
d_call: TRBD1
j_call: TRBJ2-5
clone_size: many
cdr3_nt: TGTGCCAGCAGCCAATCGGGGACAGGGCAAGAGACCCAGTACTTC
cdr3_aa: CASSQSGTGQETQYF

v_call: TRBV6-2/TRBV6-3
d_call: NA
j_call: TRBJ1-2
clone_size: many
cdr3_nt: TGTGCCAGCAGTTACTCCGAGAGGATGAGCGGCTACACCTTC
cdr3_aa: CASSYSERMSGYTF

v_call: TRBV11-2
d_call: NA
j_call: TRBJ1-3
clone_size: many
cdr3_nt: TGTGCCAGCAGCCTAGAGGAGCCCGCCTCTGGAAACACCATATATTTT
cdr3_aa: CASSLEEPASGNTIYF

v_call: TRBV12-3/TRBV12-4
d_call: NA
j_call: TRBJ1-1
clone_size: NA
cdr3_nt: TGTGCCAGTAGGGGGGGAGCTTACACTGAAGCTTTCTTT
cdr3_aa: CASRGGAYTEAFF

v_call: TRBV10-3
d_call: NA
j_call: TRBJ2-7
clone_size: few
cdr3_nt: TGTGCCATCAGGAATACAGGTTTCACAGACGAGCAGTACTTC
cdr3_aa: CAIRNTGFTDEQYF

v_call: TRBV4-2
d_call: NA
j_call: TRBJ1-1
clone_size: many
cdr3_nt: TGTGCCAGCAGCCAAGGCCTGGGGAACACTGAAGCTTTCTTT
cdr3_aa: CASSQGLGNTEAFF

v_call: TRBV12-3/TRBV12-4
d_call: NA
j_call: TRBJ2-7
clone_size: NA
cdr3_nt: TGTGCCAGCAGCTCTGTGGGGGAAACCTACGAGCAGTACTTC
cdr3_aa: CASSSVGETYEQYF

v_call: TRBV19
d_call: TRBD1
j_call: TRBJ2-5
clone_size: many
cdr3_nt: TGTGCCAGTAGTAACCCGGGACAGGGTGAAGAGACCCAGTACTTC
cdr3_aa: CASSNPGQGEETQYF

v_call: TRBV12-3/TRBV12-4
d_call: NA
j_call: TRBJ1-6
clone_size: many
cdr3_nt: TGTGCCAGCAGAGGCAACAGCCCGATTTCACCCCTCCACTTT
cdr3_aa: CASRGNSPISPLHF

v_call: TRBV5-1
d_call: NA
j_call: TRBJ1-5
clone_size: NA
cdr3_nt: TGCGCCAGCAGCTTGCACGGCAATCAGCCCCAGCATTTT
cdr3_aa: CASSLHGNQPQHF

v_call: TRBV30
d_call: NA
j_call: TRBJ1-1
clone_size: NA
cdr3_nt: TGTGCCTGGAGTGTGGGTTCCGTTGAAGCTTTCTTT
cdr3_aa: CAWSVGSVEAFF

v_call: TRBV7-3
d_call: NA
j_call: TRBJ1-1
clone_size: many
cdr3_nt: TGTGCCAGCAGCCCGGGCGGGGGCCGAGGCACTAAAGCTTTCTTT
cdr3_aa: CASSPGGGRGTKAFF

v_call: TRBV20-1
d_call: NA
j_call: TRBJ1-5
clone_size: many
cdr3_nt: TGCAGTGCCACCAGGGACCCGAGCAATCAGCCCCAGCATTTT
cdr3_aa: CSATRDPSNQPQHF

v_call: TRBV6-5
d_call: NA
j_call: TRBJ1-3
clone_size: many
cdr3_nt: TGTGCCAGCAGGGCGTTCCGGGACCCTCGTAGCTCTGGAAACACCATATATTTT
cdr3_aa: CASRAFRDPRSSGNTIYF

v_call: TRBV6-5
d_call: NA
j_call: TRBJ2-7
clone_size: NA
cdr3_nt: TGTGCCAGCAGTTACTCGTCAGACTCGGCGGTAGCCTACGAGCAGTACTTC
cdr3_aa: CASSYSSDSAVAYEQYF

v_call: TRBV20-1
d_call: NA
j_call: TRBJ1-1
clone_size: many
cdr3_nt: TGCAGTGCTAGACCCGGCGCTGAAGCTTTCTTT
cdr3_aa: CSARPGAEAFF

v_call: TRBV27
d_call: TRBD1
j_call: TRBJ1-1
clone_size: NA
cdr3_nt: TGTGCCAGCAGTTGGCGGAGTACAGGGGTGTGGAACACTGAAGCTTTCTTT
cdr3_aa: CASSWRSTGVWNTEAFF

v_call: TRBV5-6
d_call: NA
j_call: TRBJ2-5
clone_size: few
cdr3_nt: TGTGCCAGCAGCCGGGACCCCTACGAGGCCCAGTACTTC
cdr3_aa: CASSRDPYEAQYF

v_call: TRBV20-1
d_call: NA
j_call: TRBJ2-7
clone_size: once
cdr3_nt: TGCAGTGCTAGAGGTCCTGGGGGGATCATCTACGAGCAGTACTTC
cdr3_aa: CSARGPGGIIYEQYF

v_call: TRBV5-1
d_call: NA
j_call: TRBJ2-7
clone_size: NA
cdr3_nt: TGCGCCAGCAGCTTCGAGAGGAGCTACGAGCAGTACTTC
cdr3_aa: CASSFERSYEQYF

v_call: TRBV28
d_call: NA
j_call: TRBJ2-2
clone_size: many
cdr3_nt: TGTGCCAGCAGTCTCTACTGGACTACCCCGGGCACCGGGGAGCTGTTTTTT
cdr3_aa: CASSLYWTTPGTGELFF

v_call: TRBV6-1
d_call: NA
j_call: TRBJ2-7
clone_size: NA
cdr3_nt: TGTGCCAGCCGGCCGACTAGCTCCTACGAGCAGTACTTC
cdr3_aa: CASRPTSSYEQYF

v_call: TRBV6-1
d_call: NA
j_call: TRBJ1-5
clone_size: NA
cdr3_nt: TGTGCCAGCAGTGTCCGGACGACCAATCAGCCCCAGCATTTT
cdr3_aa: CASSVRTTNQPQHF

v_call: TRBV20-1
d_call: NA
j_call: TRBJ2-5
clone_size: NA
cdr3_nt: TGCAGTGCTAGAGATGGGGAGGCCCAAGAGACCCAGTACTTC
cdr3_aa: CSARDGEAQETQYF